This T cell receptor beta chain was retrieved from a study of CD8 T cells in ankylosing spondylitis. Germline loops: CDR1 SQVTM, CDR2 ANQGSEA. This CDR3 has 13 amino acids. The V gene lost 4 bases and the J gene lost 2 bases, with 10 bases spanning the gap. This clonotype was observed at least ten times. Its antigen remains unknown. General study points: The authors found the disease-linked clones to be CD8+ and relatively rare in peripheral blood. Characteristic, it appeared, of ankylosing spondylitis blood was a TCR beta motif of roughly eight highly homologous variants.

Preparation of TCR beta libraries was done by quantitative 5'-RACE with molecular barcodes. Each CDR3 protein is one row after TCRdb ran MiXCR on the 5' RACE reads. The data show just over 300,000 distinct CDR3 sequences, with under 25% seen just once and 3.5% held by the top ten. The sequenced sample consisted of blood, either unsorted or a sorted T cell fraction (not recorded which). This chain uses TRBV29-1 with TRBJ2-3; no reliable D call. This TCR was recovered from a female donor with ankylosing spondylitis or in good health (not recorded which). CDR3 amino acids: CSVGRIATDTQYF. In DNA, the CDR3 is TGCAGCGTTGGAAGGATAGCCACAGATACGCAGTATTTT.